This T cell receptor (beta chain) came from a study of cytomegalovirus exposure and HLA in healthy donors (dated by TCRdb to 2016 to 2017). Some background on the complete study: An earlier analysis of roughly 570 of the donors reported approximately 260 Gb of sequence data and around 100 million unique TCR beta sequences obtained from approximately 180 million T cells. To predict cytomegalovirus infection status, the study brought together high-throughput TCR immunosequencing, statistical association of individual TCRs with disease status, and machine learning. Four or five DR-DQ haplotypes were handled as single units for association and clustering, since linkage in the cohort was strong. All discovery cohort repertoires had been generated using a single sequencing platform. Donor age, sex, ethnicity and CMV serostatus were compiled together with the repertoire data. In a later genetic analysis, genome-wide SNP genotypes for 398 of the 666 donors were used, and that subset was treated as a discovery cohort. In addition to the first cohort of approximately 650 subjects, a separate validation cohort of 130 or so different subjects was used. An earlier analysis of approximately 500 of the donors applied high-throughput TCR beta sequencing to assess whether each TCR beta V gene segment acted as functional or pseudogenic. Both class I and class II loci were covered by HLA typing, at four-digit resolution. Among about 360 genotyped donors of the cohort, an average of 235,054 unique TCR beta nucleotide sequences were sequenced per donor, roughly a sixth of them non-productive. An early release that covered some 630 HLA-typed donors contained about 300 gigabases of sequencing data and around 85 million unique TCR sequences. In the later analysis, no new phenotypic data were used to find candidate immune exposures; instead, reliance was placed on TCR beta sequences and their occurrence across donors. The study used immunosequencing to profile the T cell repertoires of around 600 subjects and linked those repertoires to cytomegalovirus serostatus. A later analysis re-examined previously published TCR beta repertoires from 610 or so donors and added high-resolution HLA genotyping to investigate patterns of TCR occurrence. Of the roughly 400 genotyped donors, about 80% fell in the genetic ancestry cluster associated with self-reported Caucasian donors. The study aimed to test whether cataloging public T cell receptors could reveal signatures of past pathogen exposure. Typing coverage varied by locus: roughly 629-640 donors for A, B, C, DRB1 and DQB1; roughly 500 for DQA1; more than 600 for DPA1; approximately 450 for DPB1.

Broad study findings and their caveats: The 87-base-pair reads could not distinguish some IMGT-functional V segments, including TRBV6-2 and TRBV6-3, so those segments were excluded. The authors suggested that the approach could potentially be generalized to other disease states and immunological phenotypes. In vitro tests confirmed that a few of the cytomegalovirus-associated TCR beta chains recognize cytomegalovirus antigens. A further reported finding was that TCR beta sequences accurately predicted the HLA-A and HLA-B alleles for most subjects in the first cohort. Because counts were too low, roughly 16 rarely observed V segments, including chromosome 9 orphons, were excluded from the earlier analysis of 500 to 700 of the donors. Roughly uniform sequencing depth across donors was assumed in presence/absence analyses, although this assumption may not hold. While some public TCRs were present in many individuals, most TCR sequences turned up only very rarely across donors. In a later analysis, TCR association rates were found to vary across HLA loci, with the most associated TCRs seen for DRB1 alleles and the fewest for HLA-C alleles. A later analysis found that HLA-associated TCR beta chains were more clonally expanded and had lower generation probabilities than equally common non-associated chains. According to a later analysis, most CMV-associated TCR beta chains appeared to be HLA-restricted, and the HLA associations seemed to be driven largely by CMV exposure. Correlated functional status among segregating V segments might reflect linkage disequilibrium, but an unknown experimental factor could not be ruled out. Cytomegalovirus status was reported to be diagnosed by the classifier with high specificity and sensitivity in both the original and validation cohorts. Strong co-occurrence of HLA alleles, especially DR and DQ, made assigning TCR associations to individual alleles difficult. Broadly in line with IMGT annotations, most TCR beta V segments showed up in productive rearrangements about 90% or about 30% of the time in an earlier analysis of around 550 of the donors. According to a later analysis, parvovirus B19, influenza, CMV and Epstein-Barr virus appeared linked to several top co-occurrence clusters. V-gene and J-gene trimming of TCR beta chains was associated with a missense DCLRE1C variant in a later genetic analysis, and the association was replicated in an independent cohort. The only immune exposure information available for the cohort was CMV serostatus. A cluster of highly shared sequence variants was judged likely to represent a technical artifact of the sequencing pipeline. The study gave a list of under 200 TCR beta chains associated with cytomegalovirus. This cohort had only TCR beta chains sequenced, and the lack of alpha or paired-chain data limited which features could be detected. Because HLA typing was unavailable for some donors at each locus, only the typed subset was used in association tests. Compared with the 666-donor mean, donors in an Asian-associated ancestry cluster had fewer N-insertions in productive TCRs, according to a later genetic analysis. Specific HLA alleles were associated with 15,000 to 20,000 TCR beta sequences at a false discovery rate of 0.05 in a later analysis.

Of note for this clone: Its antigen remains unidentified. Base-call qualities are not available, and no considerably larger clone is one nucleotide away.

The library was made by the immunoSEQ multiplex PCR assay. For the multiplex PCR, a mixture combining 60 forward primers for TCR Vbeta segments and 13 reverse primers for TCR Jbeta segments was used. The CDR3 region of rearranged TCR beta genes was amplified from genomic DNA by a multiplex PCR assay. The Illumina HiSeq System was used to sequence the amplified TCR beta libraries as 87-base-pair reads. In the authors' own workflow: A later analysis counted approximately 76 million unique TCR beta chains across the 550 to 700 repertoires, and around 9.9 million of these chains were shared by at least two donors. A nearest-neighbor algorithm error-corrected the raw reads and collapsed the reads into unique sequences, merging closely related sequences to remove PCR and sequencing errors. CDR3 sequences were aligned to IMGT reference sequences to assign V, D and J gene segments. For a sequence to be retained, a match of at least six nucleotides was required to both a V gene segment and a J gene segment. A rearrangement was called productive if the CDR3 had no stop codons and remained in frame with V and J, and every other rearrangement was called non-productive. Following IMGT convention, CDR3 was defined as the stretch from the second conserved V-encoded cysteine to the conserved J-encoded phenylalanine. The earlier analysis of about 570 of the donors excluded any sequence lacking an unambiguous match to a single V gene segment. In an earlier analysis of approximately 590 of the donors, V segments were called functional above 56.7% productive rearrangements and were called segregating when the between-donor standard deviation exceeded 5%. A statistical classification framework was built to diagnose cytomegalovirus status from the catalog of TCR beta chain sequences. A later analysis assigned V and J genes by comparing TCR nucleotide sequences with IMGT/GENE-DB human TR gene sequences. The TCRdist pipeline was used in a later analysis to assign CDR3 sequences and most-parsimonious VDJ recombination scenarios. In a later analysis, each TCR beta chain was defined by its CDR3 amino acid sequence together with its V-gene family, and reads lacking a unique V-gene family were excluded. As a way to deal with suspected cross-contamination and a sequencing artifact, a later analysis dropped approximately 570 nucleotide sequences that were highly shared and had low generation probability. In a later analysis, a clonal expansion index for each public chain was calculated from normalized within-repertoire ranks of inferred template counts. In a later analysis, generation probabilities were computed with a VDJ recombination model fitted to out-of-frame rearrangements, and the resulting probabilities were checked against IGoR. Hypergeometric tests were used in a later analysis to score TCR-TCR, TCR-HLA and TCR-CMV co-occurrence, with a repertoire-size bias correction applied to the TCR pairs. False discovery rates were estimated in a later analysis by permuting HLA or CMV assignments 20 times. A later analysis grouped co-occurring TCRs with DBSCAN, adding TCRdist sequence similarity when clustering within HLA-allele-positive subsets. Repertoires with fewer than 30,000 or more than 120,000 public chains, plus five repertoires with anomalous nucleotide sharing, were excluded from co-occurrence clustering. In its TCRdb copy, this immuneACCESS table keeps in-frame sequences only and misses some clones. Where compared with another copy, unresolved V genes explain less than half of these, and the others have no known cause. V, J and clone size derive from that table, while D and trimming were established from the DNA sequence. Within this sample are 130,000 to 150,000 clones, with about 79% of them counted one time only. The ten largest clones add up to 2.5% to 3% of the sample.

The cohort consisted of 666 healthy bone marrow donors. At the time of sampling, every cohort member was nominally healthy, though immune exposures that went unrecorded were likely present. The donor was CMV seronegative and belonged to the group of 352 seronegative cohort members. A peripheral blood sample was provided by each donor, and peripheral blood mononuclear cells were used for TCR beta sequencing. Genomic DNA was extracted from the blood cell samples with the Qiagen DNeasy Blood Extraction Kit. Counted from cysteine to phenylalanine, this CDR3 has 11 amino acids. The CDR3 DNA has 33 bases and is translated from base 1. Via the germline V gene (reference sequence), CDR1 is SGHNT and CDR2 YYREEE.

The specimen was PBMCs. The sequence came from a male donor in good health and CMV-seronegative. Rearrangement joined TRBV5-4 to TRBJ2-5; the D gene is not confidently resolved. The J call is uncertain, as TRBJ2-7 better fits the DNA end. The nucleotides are TGTGCCAGCAGCTTGTCTCGCGAGCAGTACTTC. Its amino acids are CASSLSREQYF.